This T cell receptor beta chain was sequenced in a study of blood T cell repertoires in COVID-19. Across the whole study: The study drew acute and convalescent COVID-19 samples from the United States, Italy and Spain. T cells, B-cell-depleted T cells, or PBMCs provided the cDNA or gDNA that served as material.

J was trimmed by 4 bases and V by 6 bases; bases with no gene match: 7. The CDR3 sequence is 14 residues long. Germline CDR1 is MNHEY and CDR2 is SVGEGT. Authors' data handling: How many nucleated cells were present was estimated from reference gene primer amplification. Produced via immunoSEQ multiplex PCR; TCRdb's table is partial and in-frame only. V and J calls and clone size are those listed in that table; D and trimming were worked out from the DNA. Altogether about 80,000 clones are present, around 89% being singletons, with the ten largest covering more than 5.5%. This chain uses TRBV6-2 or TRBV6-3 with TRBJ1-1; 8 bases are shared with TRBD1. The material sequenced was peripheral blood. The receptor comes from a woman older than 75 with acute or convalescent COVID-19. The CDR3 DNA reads TGTGCCAGCAGCCGACACACAGGGGGCACTGAAGCTTTCTTT. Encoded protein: CASSRHTGGTEAFF.